This TCR beta chain was captured by sequencing in a study of T cells in women clearing cervical HPV infection. About the research overall: Blood came at first lesion visit for cases, post-clearance for controls. With HLA typing for only a few women, HLA confounding remains possible.

Study-wide points: TRBV6-7 relative abundance averaged about 0.11% in cases and 0.15% to 0.2% in controls.

CDR3 length: 14 amino acids. Germline CDR1 SGHRS, CDR2 YFSETQ. Trimming stripped 0 bases from V and 3 bases from J, with 10 bases between. On this clone: Its antigen is still unknown. The read ends 3 residues early relative to the CDR3; the germline J gene fills the gap.

Method: immunoSEQ multiplex PCR; TCRdb's copy keeps in-frame clones and lacks some. In total, the table holds 35,000 to 45,000 clones. The J gene is TRBJ2-7, the V gene TRBV5-1; the D gene is possibly TRBD1 (5 bases). Sequencing was performed on blood buffy coat. This receptor was identified in a woman between 18 and 75 years old with a cervical HPV16 infection that either progressed to CIN3+ or cleared (not recorded which). CDR3 residues: CASSLAGSDYEQYF. CDR3 DNA (partial): TGCGCCAGCAGCTTGGCAGGGTCGGACTACGAG.